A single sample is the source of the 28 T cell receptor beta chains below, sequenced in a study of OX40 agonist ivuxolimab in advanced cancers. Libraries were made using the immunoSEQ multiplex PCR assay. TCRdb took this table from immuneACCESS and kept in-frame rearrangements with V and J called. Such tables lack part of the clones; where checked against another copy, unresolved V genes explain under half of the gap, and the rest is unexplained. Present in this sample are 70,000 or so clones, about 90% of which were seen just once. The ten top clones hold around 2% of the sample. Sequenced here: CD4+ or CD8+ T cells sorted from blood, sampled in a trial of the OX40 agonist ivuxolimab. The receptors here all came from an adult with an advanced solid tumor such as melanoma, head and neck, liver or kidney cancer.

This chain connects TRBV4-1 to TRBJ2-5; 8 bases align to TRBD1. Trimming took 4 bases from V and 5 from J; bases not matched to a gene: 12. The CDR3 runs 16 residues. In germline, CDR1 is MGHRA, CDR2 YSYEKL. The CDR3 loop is CASSPRTGTFGETQYF. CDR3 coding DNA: TGCGCCAGCAGCCCCCGGACAGGGACGTTTGGGGAGACCCAGTACTTC.

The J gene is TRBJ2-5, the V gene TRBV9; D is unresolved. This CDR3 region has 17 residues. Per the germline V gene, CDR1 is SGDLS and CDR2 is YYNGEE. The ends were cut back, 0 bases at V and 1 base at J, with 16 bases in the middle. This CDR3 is CASSVEVAGRAQETQYF. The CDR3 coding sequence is TGTGCCAGCAGCGTAGAGGTGGCAGGAAGGGCCCAAGAGACCCAGTACTTC.

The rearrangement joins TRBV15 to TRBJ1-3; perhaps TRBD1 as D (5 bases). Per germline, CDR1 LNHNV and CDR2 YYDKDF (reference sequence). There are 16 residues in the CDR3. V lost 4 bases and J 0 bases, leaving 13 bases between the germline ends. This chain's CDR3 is CATSTLDSYSGNTIYF. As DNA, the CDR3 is TGTGCCACCAGCACGCTCGACAGCTACTCTGGAAACACCATATATTTT.

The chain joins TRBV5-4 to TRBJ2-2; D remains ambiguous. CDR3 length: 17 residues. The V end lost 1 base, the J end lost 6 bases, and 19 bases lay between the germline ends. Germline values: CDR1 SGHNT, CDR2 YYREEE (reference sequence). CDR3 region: CASSLSPTRFVPGELFF. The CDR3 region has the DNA TGTGCCAGCAGCTTGTCTCCCACCCGGTTTGTTCCCGGGGAGCTGTTTTTT.

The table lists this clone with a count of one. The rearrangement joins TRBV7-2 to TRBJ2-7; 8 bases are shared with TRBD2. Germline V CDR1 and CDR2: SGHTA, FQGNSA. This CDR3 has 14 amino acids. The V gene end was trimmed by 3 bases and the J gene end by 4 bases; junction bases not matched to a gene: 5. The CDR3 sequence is CASSLGAGGYEQYF. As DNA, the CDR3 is TGTGCCAGCAGCTTGGGGGCGGGAGGTTACGAGCAGTACTTC.

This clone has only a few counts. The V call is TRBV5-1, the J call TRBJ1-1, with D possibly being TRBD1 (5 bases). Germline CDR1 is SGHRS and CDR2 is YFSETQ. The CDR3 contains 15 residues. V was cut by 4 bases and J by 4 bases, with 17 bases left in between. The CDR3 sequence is CASSAKVGVGTEAFF. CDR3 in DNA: TGCGCCAGCAGCGCCAAGGTGGGGGTGGGCACTGAAGCTTTCTTT.

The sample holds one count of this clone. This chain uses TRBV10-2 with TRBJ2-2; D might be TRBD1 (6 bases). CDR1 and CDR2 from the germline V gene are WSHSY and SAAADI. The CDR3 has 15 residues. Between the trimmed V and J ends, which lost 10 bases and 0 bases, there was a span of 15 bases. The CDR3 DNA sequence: TGCGCCACACTAACAGGGCCCACGAACACCGGGGAGCTGTTTTTT. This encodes CATLTGPTNTGELFF.

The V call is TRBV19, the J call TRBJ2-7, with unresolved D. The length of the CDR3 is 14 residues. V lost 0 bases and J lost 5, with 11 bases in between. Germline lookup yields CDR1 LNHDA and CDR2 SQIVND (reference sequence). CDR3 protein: CASSIDPRSNEQYF. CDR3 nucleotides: TGTGCCAGTAGTATAGACCCCCGCTCGAACGAGCAGTACTTC.

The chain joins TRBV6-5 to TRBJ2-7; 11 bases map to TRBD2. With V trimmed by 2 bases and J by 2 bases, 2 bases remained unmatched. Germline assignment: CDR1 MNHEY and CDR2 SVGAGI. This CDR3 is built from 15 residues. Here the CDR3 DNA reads TGTGCCAGCAGTTACATACTAGCGGGGGCCTACGAGCAGTACTTC. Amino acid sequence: CASSYILAGAYEQYF.

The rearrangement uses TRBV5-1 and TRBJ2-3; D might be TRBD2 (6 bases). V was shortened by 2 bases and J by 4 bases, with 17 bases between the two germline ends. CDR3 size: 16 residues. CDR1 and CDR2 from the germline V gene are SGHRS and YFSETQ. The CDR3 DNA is TGCGCCAGCAGCTTCGAGATCGCGGGGTCCGCAGATACGCAGTATTTT. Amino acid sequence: CASSFEIAGSADTQYF. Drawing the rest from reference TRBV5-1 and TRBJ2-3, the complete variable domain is KAGVTQTPRYLIKTRGQQVTLSCSPISGHRSVSWYQQTPGQGLQFLFEYFSETQRNKGNFPGRFSGRQFSNSRSEMNVSTLELGDSALYLCASSFEIAGSADTQYFGPGTRLTVL.

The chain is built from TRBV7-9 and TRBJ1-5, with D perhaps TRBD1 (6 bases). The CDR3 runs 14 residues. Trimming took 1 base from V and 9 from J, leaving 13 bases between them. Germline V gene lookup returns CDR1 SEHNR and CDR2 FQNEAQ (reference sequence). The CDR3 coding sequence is TGTGCCAGCAGCTTAGTGGGAGGAGGGGGGCCCCAGCATTTT. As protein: CASSLVGGGGPQHF. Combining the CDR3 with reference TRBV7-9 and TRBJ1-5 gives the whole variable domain DTGVSQNPRHKITKRGQNVTFRCDPISEHNRLYWYRQTLGQGPEFLTYFQNEAQLEKSRLLSDRFSAERPKGSFSTLEIQRTEQGDSAMYLCASSLVGGGGPQHFGDGTRLSIL.

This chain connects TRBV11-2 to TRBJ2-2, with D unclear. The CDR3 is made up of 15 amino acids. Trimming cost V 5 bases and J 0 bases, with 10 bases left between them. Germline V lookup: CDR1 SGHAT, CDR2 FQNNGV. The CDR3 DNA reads TGTGCCAGCAGCCGGTTGGGGTCGAACACCGGGGAGCTGTTTTTT. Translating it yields CASSRLGSNTGELFF.

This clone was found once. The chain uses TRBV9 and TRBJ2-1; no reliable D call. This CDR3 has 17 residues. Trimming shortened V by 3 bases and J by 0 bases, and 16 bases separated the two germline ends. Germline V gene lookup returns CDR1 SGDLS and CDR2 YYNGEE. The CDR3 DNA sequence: TGTGCCAGCAGCGCCTTTCGTCCAGGTCTCTCCTACAATGAGCAGTTCTTC. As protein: CASSAFRPGLSYNEQFF.

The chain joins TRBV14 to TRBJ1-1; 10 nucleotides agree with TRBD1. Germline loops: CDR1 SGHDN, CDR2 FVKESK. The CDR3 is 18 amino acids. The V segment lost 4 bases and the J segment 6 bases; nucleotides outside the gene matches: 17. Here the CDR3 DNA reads TGTGCCAGCAGCCGGAGCTTGACAGGGGGCCGCACTATTTCTGAAGCTTTCTTT. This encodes CASSRSLTGGRTISEAFF.

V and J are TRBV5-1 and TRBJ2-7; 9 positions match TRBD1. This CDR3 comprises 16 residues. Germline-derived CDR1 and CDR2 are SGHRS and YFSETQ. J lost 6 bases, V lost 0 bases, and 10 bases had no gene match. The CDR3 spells CASSLGATQGAGEQYF. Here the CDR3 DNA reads TGCGCCAGCAGCTTGGGGGCCACACAGGGGGCTGGCGAGCAGTACTTC.

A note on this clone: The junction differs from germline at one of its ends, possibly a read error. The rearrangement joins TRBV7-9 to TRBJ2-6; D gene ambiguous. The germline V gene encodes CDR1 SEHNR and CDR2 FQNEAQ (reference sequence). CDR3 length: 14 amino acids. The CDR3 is CASRLDSGANVLTF. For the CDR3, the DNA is TGTGCCAGCAGATTAGACTCTGGGGCCAACGTCCTGACTTTC.

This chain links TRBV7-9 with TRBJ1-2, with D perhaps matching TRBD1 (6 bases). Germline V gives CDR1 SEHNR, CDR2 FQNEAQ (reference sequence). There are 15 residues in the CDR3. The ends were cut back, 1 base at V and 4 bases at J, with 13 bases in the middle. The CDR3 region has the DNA TGTGCCAGCAGCTTAGGACAGGCCGAAATCTATGGCTACACCTTC. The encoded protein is CASSLGQAEIYGYTF.

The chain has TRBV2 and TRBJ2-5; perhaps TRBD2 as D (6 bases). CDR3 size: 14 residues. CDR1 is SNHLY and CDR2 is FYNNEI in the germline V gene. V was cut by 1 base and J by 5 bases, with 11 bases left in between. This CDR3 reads CASSEGRGAETQYF. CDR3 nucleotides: TGTGCCAGCAGTGAAGGGAGGGGAGCGGAGACCCAGTACTTC. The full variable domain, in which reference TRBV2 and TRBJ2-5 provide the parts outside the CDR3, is EPEVTQTPSHQVTQMGQEVILRCVPISNHLYFYWYRQILGQKVEFLVSFYNNEISEKSEIFDDQFSVERPDGSNFTLKIRSTKLEDSAMYFCASSEGRGAETQYFGPGTRLLVL.

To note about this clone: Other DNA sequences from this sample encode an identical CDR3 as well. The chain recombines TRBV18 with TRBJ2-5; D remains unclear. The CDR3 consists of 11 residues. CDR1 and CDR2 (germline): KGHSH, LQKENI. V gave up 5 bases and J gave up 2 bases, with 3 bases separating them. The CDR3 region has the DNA TGTGCCAGCTCATCGCAAGAGACCCAGTACTTC. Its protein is CASSSQETQYF.

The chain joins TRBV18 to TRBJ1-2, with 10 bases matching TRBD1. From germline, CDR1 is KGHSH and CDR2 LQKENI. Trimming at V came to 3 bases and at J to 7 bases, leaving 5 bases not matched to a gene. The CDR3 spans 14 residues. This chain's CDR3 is CASSPGQGTSGYTF. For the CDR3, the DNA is TGTGCCAGCTCACCGGGACAGGGGACAAGTGGCTACACCTTC.

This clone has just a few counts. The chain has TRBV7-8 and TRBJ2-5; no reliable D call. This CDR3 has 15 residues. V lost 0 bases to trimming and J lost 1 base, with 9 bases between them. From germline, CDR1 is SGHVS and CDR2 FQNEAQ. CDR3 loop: CASSLAARSQETQYF. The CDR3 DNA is TGTGCCAGCAGCTTAGCGGCCCGCAGCCAAGAGACCCAGTACTTC.

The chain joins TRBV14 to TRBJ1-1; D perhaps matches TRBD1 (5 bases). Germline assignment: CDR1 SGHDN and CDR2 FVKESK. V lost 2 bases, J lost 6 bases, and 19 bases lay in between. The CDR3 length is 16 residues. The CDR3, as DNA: TGTGCCAGCAGCCAAATTCTCGGGGGTGGTTCGCCTGAAGCTTTCTTT. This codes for CASSQILGGGSPEAFF. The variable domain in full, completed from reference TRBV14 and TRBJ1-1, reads EAGVTQFPSHSVIEKGQTVTLRCDPISGHDNLYWYRRVMGKEIKFLLHFVKESKQDESGMPNNRFLAERTGGTYSTLKVQPAELEDSGVYFCASSQILGGGSPEAFFGQGTRLTVV.

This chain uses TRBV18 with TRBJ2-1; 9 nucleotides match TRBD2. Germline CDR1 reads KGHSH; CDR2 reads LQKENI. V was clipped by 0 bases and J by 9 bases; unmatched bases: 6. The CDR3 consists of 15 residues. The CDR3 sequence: CASSPPAGGPGEQFF. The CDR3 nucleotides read TGTGCCAGCTCACCACCCGCGGGGGGGCCTGGTGAGCAGTTCTTC. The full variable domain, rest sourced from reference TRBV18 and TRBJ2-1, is NAGVMQNPRHLVRRRGQEARLRCSPMKGHSHVYWYRQLPEEGLKFMVYLQKENIIDESGMPKERFSAEFPKEGPSILRIQQVVRGDSAAYFCASSPPAGGPGEQFFGPGTRLTVL.

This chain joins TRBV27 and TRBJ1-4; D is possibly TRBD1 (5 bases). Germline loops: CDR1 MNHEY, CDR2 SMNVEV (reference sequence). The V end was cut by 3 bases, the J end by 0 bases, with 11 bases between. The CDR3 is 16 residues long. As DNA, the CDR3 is TGTGCCAGCAGTTTTACGGGGGGTACAACTAATGAAAAACTGTTTTTT. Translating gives CASSFTGGTTNEKLFF.

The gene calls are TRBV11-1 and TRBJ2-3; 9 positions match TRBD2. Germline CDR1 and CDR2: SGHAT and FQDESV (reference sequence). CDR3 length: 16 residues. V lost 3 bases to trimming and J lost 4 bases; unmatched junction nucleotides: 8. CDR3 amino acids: CASSFGRGGPADTQYF. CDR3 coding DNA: TGTGCCAGCAGCTTTGGGCGGGGGGGCCCGGCAGATACGCAGTATTTT.

The CDR3 sequence is CATSRGETFQETQYF. DNA for the CDR3: TGTGCCACCAGCAGAGGCGAAACTTTTCAAGAGACCCAGTACTTC. The chain employs TRBV15 and TRBJ2-5; unclear D gene. The V end lost 1 base, the J end lost 2 bases, and 11 bases lay between the germline ends. This CDR3 has 15 amino acids. Germline CDR1 is LNHNV and CDR2 is YYDKDF (reference sequence).

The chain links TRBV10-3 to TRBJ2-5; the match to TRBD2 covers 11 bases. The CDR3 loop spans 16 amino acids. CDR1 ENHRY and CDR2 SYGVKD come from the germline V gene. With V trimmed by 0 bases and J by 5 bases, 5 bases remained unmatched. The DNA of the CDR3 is TGTGCCATCAGTGAGTCGACTAGCGGGACGAGCGAGACCCAGTACTTC. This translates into CAISESTSGTSETQYF.

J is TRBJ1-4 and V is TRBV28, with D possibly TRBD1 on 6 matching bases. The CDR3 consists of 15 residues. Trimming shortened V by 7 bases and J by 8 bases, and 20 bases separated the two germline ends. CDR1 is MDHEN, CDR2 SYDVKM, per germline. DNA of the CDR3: TGTGCCAGCACCGGCTTACGGGGGGCGACAGAAAAACTGTTTTTT. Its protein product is CASTGLRGATEKLFF.